Below, one TCR beta chain is given with its context. This sample is part of a study of CD8+ T cells in alopecia areata. RNA, once extracted, was reverse transcribed into cDNA for use as the sequencing template. Generated by immunoSEQ multiplex PCR, the TCRdb table keeps only in-frame clones and is missing some. Seen here are about 140,000 clones, approximately 51% observed once, and the top ten hold roughly 0.9%. This CDR3 is 15 amino acids long. The ends were cut back, 2 bases at V and 6 bases at J, with 17 bases in the middle. Per germline, CDR1 SGHRS and CDR2 YFSETQ. This sample comprised CD4+ T cells sorted from blood, obtained at week 0. The TCR comes from a human donor with alopecia areata. V is TRBV5-1 and J is TRBJ1-1; possible D gene TRBD1, 6 bases. The CDR3 coding sequence is TGCGCCAGCAGCTTAACGACAGGTGGTACTTCTGAAGCTTTCTTT. Protein product: CASSLTTGGTSEAFF.